Below, 10 T cell receptor beta chains from the same sample are listed, as sequenced in a study of shared clonotypes between healthy human individuals. Clones were sequenced by immunoSEQ multiplex PCR, and TCRdb holds only the in-frame ones, with some missing. Of roughly 770,000 clones listed, roughly 96% are singletons. The naive CD8 subset, CD45RO-negative cells positively selected for CCR7, excluded terminally differentiated effector memory CD45RA+ cells. The sample comprised naive CD8+ T cells sorted from blood. The receptors come from a man under 40 in good health.

This chain links TRBV20-1 with TRBJ2-7; D is uncertain. V shed 3 bases and J shed 5 bases, with 5 bases lying between them. Germline CDR1 reads DFQATT; CDR2 reads SNEGSKA (reference sequence). The CDR3 loop spans 10 amino acids. The CDR3 bases are TGCAGTGCTAGCTCAGACGAGCAGTACTTC. Translated: CSASSDEQYF.

The chain employs TRBV6-6 and TRBJ2-3, with TRBD1 identical over 8 bases. Germline assignment: CDR1 MNHNY and CDR2 SVGAGI (reference sequence). V lost 5 bases to trimming and J lost 1 base; unmatched junction nucleotides: 5. The CDR3 has 15 amino acids. The CDR3 DNA sequence: TGTGCCAGCAGTGGACAGGGCCACCGCACAGATACGCAGTATTTT. It specifies CASSGQGHRTDTQYF.

The chain is built from TRBV4-1 and TRBJ1-2, with D possibly matching TRBD1 (5 bases). CDR1 and CDR2 from the germline V gene are MGHRA and YSYEKL. V lost 0 bases and J lost 6, with 17 bases in between. This CDR3 spans 16 amino acids. The CDR3 DNA follows: TGCGCCAGCAGCCAAGATCCCGGGGGACCCCCTCATGGCTACACCTTC. Protein product: CASSQDPGGPPHGYTF.

The V gene is TRBV29-1, the J gene TRBJ2-7, with D perhaps matching TRBD1 (6 bases). With 6 bases removed from V and 2 bases from J, the gap between germline ends came to 17 bases. The CDR3 loop spans 14 amino acids. Germline lookup yields CDR1 SQVTM and CDR2 ANQGSEA. The CDR3 DNA reads TGCAGCGTCACAGACGGGACAAACACCTACGAGCAGTACTTC. Encoded protein: CSVTDGTNTYEQYF.

As concerns this clone: Germline and junction disagree at one end, which may indicate a read error. The chain has TRBV7-7 and TRBJ2-7, with D perhaps TRBD1 (5 bases). The V gene's germline CDR1 is SSHAT and CDR2 FNYEAQ (reference sequence). The CDR3 length is 14 residues. The CDR3 DNA sequence: TGTGCTAGCAGCTTACTGGGGCAGACCTACGAGCAGTACTTC. Translation: CASSLLGQTYEQYF.

This clone was seen just once. This sequence joins TRBV7-3 and TRBJ2-3; D ambiguous. V lost 4 bases and J 0 bases, leaving 11 bases between the germline ends. Germline CDR1 is SGHTA and CDR2 is FQGTGA. The CDR3 has 15 residues. Written as DNA, the CDR3 is TGTGCCAGCAGCTCGGTTACAGCTAGCACAGATACGCAGTATTTT. This gives the protein CASSSVTASTDTQYF.

The chain recombines TRBV6-6 with TRBJ2-3; D remains unclear. Germline loops: CDR1 MNHNY, CDR2 SVGAGI (reference sequence). The CDR3 sequence is 14 residues long. With 2 bases removed from V and 0 bases from J, the gap between germline ends came to 6 bases. CDR3 DNA: TGTGCCAGCAGTTACCGCGACAGCACAGATACGCAGTATTTT. Encoded protein: CASSYRDSTDTQYF.

This clone appeared a single time. In the same sample, other DNA sequences code for this CDR3. This chain uses TRBV9 with TRBJ2-3; 7 bases agree with TRBD2. Germline V gives CDR1 SGDLS, CDR2 YYNGEE. V was pared by 0 bases and J by 2 bases, with 3 bases of the junction left unmatched. The CDR3 is 15 amino acids. CDR3 amino acids: CASSVGGRATDTQYF. Written as DNA, the CDR3 is TGTGCCAGCAGCGTAGGTGGGAGGGCCACAGATACGCAGTATTTT. The full variable domain, with the rest looked up from reference TRBV9 and TRBJ2-3, is DSGVTQTPKHLITATGQRVTLRCSPRSGDLSVYWYQQSLDQGLQFLIQYYNGEERAKGNILERFSAQQFPDLHSELNLSSLELGDSALYFCASSVGGRATDTQYFGPGTRLTVL.

Points on this clone: The identical CDR3 is also encoded by other nucleotide sequences in the sample. This rearrangement joins TRBV5-1 to TRBJ1-1; D is unresolved. Germline CDR1 SGHRS, CDR2 YFSETQ. The CDR3 spans 12 residues. The ends were cut back, 0 bases at V and 3 bases at J, with 3 bases in the middle. CDR3: CASSLGDTEAFF. CDR3 nucleotides: TGCGCCAGCAGCTTGGGGGACACTGAAGCTTTCTTT.

This sequence joins TRBV28 and TRBJ2-5; a weak D match, TRBD1 (6 bases). The germline gives CDR1 MDHEN, CDR2 SYDVKM. Trimming shortened V by 7 bases and J by 5 bases, and 23 bases separated the two germline ends. This CDR3 region has 16 residues. The CDR3 spells CASTETGYPTGETQYF. The CDR3 DNA sequence: TGTGCCAGCACAGAGACAGGCTATCCAACGGGGGAGACCCAGTACTTC.